Listed below are T cell receptor beta chains from one sample, sequenced in a study of spatial heterogeneity in lung cancer. TCRdb ran MiXCR on the 5' RACE reads and lists one entry per CDR3 protein. Here the sample spans roughly 20,000 distinct CDR3 sequences, just over 4.5% being singletons. Sequencing was performed on PBMCs, taken at surgery. These receptors were collected from a male donor with early-stage non-small cell lung cancer. Both conserved end residues are part of each CDR3. D genes are given only for firm matches. The size field is filled for only some rows; it gives once, few, many or a size class.

v_gene,d_gene,abundance,j_gene,CDR3aa,CDR3nt
TRBV2,NA,many,TRBJ2-2,CASSEYGFTNTGELFF,TGTGCCAGCAGTGAGTACGGATTCACGAACACCGGGGAGCTGTTTTTT
TRBV30,TRBD2,NA,TRBJ2-3,CAWSDLAVPTDTQYF,TGTGCCTGGAGTGACCTAGCGGTGCCCACAGATACGCAGTATTTT
TRBV10-3,TRBD1,many,TRBJ1-2,CAISGTTGVFGYTF,TGTGCCATCAGTGGTACGACAGGGGTATTCGGCTACACCTTC
TRBV11-2,NA,many,TRBJ2-3,CASSLPGVDTQYF,TGTGCCAGCAGCTTACCGGGAGTAGATACGCAGTATTTT
TRBV3-1,NA,many,TRBJ1-5,CASSQAINQPQHF,TGTGCCAGCAGCCAAGCCATCAATCAGCCCCAGCATTTT
TRBV27,NA,many,TRBJ2-3,CASTRSSTDTQYF,TGTGCCAGCACTAGATCTAGCACAGATACGCAGTATTTT
TRBV27,NA,many,TRBJ2-3,CASSLGVHPSTDTQYF,TGTGCCAGCAGTTTAGGGGTACACCCTAGCACAGATACGCAGTATTTT
TRBV5-1,NA,many,TRBJ1-1,CASSPHRANAPEAFF,TGCGCCAGCAGCCCTCACAGGGCAAACGCACCTGAAGCTTTCTTT
TRBV29-1,NA,many,TRBJ2-7,CSVVERGRDYEQYF,TGCAGCGTTGTAGAAAGGGGGAGAGACTACGAGCAGTACTTC
TRBV4-2,TRBD1,many,TRBJ2-3,CASSQLQGASTDTQYF,TGTGCCAGCAGCCAGTTACAGGGGGCGAGCACAGATACGCAGTATTTT
TRBV5-1,NA,many,TRBJ2-3,CASSLRWSVASDTQYF,TGCGCCAGCAGCTTGCGATGGAGCGTGGCGTCAGATACGCAGTATTTT
TRBV25-1,NA,many,TRBJ2-3,CASGYIDTQYF,TGTGCCAGTGGATATATAGATACGCAGTATTTT
TRBV27,TRBD2,many,TRBJ2-1,CASSFGTSGGRQFF,TGTGCCAGCAGTTTTGGGACTAGCGGAGGGAGACAGTTCTTC
TRBV6-6,TRBD1,NA,TRBJ1-1,CASSFTGGDTEAFF,TGTGCCAGCAGTTTCACAGGGGGGGACACTGAAGCTTTCTTT
TRBV11-2,NA,many,TRBJ2-2,CASSFTAGGAGELFF,TGTGCCAGCAGCTTTACCGCCGGAGGGGCCGGGGAGCTGTTTTTT
TRBV27,NA,many,TRBJ1-1,CASSPRRDSQVGTEAFF,TGTGCCAGCAGTCCGCGCCGGGACTCCCAGGTTGGCACTGAAGCTTTCTTT
TRBV24-1,TRBD2,many,TRBJ2-3,CATSDPAGDLADTQYF,TGTGCCACCAGTGATCCAGCGGGAGACCTCGCAGATACGCAGTATTTT
TRBV12-3/TRBV12-4,NA,many,TRBJ1-5,CASGHGLQPQHF,TGTGCCAGCGGTCACGGCCTTCAGCCCCAGCATTTT
TRBV7-3,NA,many,TRBJ1-1,CASRKDLLTEAFF,TGTGCCAGCAGGAAAGACCTCCTTACTGAAGCTTTCTTT
TRBV10-2,TRBD2,many,TRBJ2-1,CASSDERGGPNEQFF,TGCGCCAGCAGTGATGAGCGGGGGGGCCCGAATGAGCAGTTCTTC
TRBV2,NA,many,TRBJ1-2,CASSEGVSYGYTF,TGTGCCAGCAGTGAGGGAGTGAGCTATGGCTACACCTTC
TRBV9,NA,few,TRBJ2-2,CASSVERGELFF,TGTGCCAGCAGCGTAGAACGCGGGGAGCTGTTTTTT
TRBV30,TRBD1,few,TRBJ1-6,CAWNRDRGNSPLHF,TGTGCCTGGAACCGGGACAGGGGGAATTCACCCCTCCACTTT
TRBV5-1,NA,many,TRBJ2-1,CASSSGTAAYNEQFF,TGCGCCAGCAGCTCCGGGACTGCGGCCTACAATGAGCAGTTCTTC
TRBV6-5,TRBD1,many,TRBJ2-7,CASSRLLQGSSYEQYF,TGTGCCAGCAGTCGGCTCCTACAGGGGAGCTCCTACGAGCAGTACTTC
TRBV12-3/TRBV12-4,TRBD2,few,TRBJ2-1,CASSWDSGSLTYNEQFF,TGTGCCAGCAGTTGGGATAGCGGGAGTTTAACCTACAATGAGCAGTTCTTC
TRBV12-3/TRBV12-4,NA,many,TRBJ2-2,CASRGGLETGELFF,TGTGCCAGCAGGGGGGGCCTGGAGACCGGGGAGCTGTTTTTT
TRBV5-1,TRBD1,many,TRBJ1-6,CASSLARGNSPLHF,TGCGCCAGCAGCTTGGCCAGGGGGAATTCACCCCTCCACTTT
TRBV18,NA,many,TRBJ1-3,CASSGTPGSPGNTIYF,TGTGCCAGCTCGGGGACGCCCGGATCCCCTGGAAACACCATATATTTT
TRBV6-6,NA,few,TRBJ1-1,CASSLRVEANTEAFF,TGTGCCAGCAGTCTTCGGGTGGAAGCGAACACTGAAGCTTTCTTT
TRBV30,NA,many,TRBJ1-6,CAWNGQDNSPLHF,TGTGCCTGGAACGGTCAGGATAATTCACCCCTCCACTTT
TRBV6-5,NA,many,TRBJ2-2,CASSLRLNTGELFF,TGTGCCAGCAGCTTACGACTGAACACCGGGGAGCTGTTTTTT
TRBV28,TRBD2,few,TRBJ2-2,CASSSHGGAAGELFF,TGTGCCAGCAGTTCCCACGGGGGGGCCGCCGGGGAGCTGTTTTTT